This entry is about one T cell receptor beta chain. Antigen unknown. The J segment lost 6 bases and the V segment lost 5 bases, leaving 5 bases of the junction unmatched. The CDR3 loop spans 13 amino acids. In germline, CDR1 is SGHRS, CDR2 YFSETQ. This entry is derived from a study of T-cell reconstitution after alpha-beta-depleted transplantation in children. Regarding the study as a whole: Hyperexpanded clones declined; after one year, newly produced T cells mostly supplied diversity. At around two months after transplant, the alpha-beta T cells were reportedly derived from several hundred expanded clones that came from non-depleted graft cells. Elevated TCRbeta diversity at day 60 was traced, in some patients, to surviving recipient T cells and thymic progenitors.

The authors prepared the TCRbeta library with unique molecular identifiers. TCRdb itself ran the PCR reads through MiXCR, one entry per CDR3 protein. Of hundreds of thousands of distinct CDR3 sequences listed, 16% are singletons. The chain recombines TRBV5-1 with TRBJ2-7; 10 bases match TRBD2. This clonotype originated in a boy less than two years old who had a stem cell transplant for Wiskott-Aldrich syndrome, so the T cells may come from the graft donor. The sequences come from PBMCs, mostly from graft donor cells, collected 360 days after TCRalphabeta/CD19-depleted stem cell transplant. CDR3: CASSPRTSGEQYF. CDR3 sequence (DNA): TGCGCCAGCAGTCCACGGACTAGCGGCGAGCAGTACTTC. Full variable domain (rest looked up from reference TRBV5-1 and TRBJ2-7): KAGVTQTPRYLIKTRGQQVTLSCSPISGHRSVSWYQQTPGQGLQFLFEYFSETQRNKGNFPGRFSGRQFSNSRSEMNVSTLELGDSALYLCASSPRTSGEQYFGPGTRLTVT.